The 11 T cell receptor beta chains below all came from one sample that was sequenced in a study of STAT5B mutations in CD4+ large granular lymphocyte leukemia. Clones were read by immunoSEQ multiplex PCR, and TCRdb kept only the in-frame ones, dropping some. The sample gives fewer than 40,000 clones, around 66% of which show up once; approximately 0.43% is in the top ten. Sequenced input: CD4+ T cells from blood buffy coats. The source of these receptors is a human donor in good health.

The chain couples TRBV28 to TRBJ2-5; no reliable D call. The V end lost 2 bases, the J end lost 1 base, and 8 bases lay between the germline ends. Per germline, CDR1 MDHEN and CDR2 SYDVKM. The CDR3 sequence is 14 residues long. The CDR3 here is CASSLIGPQETQYF. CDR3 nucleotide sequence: TGTGCCAGCAGTTTAATCGGACCCCAAGAGACCCAGTACTTC.

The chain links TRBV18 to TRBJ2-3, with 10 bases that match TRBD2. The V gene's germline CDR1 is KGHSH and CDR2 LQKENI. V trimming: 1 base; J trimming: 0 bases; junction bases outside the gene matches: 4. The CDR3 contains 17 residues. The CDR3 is CASSPLASGGSTDTQYF. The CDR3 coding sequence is TGTGCCAGCTCACCACTGGCTAGCGGGGGTAGCACAGATACGCAGTATTTT.

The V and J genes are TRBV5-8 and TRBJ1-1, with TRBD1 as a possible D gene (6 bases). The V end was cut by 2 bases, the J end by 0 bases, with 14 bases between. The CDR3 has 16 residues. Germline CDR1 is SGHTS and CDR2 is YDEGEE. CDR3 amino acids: CASSFEGGSVNTEAFF. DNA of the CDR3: TGTGCCAGCAGCTTCGAGGGGGGCTCGGTGAACACTGAAGCTTTCTTT.

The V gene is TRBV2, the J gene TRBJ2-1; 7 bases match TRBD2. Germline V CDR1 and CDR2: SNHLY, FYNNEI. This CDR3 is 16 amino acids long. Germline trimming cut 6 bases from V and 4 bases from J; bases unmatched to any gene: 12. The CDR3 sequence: CASREPRAGTYNEQFF. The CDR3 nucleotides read TGTGCCAGCAGGGAACCTCGAGCGGGGACTTACAATGAGCAGTTCTTC.

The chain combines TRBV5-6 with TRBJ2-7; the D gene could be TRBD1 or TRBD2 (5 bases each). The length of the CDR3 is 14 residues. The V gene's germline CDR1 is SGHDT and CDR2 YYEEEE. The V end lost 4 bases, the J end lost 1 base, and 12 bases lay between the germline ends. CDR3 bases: TGTGCCAGCAGCCCCGGGACGGGATCCTACGAGCAGTACTTC. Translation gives CASSPGTGSYEQYF.

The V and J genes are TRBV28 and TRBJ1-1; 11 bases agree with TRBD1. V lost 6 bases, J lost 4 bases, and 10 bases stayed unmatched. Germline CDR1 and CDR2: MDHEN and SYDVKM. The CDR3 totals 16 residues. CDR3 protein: CASRWTGGVYGTEAFF. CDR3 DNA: TGTGCCAGCAGATGGACAGGGGGCGTCTATGGCACTGAAGCTTTCTTT.

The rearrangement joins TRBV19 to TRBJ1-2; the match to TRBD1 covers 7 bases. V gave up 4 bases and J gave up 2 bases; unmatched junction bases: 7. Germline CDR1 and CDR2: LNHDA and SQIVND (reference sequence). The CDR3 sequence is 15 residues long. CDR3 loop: CASSTPDRINYGYTF. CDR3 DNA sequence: TGTGCCAGTAGTACCCCGGACAGGATCAACTATGGCTACACCTTC.

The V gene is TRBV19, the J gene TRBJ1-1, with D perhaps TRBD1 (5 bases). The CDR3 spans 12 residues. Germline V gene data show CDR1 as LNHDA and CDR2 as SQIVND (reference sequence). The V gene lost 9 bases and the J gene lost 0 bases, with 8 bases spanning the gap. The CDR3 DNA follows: TGTGCCAGCCGGGACCTGAACACTGAAGCTTTCTTT. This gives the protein CASRDLNTEAFF. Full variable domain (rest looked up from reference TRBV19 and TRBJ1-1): DGGITQSPKYLFRKEGQNVTLSCEQNLNHDAMYWYRQDPGQGLRLIYYSQIVNDFQKGDIAEGYSVSREKKESFPLTVTSAQKNPTAFYLCASRDLNTEAFFGQGTRLTVV.

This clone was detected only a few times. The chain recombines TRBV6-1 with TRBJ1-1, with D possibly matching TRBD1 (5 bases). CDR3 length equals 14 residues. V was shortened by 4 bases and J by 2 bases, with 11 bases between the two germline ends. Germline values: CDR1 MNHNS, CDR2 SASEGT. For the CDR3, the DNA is TGTGCCAGCAGTGCCTCGACAGACAACACTGAAGCTTTCTTT. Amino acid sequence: CASSASTDNTEAFF.

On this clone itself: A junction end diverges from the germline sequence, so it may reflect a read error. CDR3 sequence: CASSNGHNEKLFF. In DNA, the CDR3 is TGTGCTAGCAGCAACGGACATAATGAAAAACTGTTTTTT. This chain joins TRBV7-7 and TRBJ1-4; maybe TRBD1 (5 bases). This CDR3 has 13 amino acids. Looked up from germline, CDR1 is SSHAT and CDR2 is FNYEAQ (reference sequence).

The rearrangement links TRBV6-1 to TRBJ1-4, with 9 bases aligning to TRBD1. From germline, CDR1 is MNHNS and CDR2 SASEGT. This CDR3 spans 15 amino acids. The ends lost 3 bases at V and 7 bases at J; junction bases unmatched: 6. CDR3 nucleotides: TGTGCCAGCAGTGACGGGACAGGGAGATTTGAAAAACTGTTTTTT. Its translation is CASSDGTGRFEKLFF.